This TCR beta chain stems from a study of T cells in Graves' hyperthyroidism and ophthalmopathy. Amplified TCR beta CDR3 regions derived from RNA transcripts. Initially, a first-round RT-PCR of the TCR CDR3 employed the HTBI primer set. Using its own MiXCR run on the multiplex PCR reads, TCRdb lists one record per CDR3 protein. The sample lists a few hundred thousand distinct CDR3 sequences, 15% to 17% occurring once. The germline CDR1 and CDR2 sequences are MGHRA and YSYEKL. V was trimmed by 4 bases and J by 6 bases, leaving 15 bases between them. CDR3 length: 15 amino acids. The specimen was blood. The rearrangement joins TRBV4-1 to TRBJ1-4; D not certain. The sequence was obtained from a woman in her twenties or thirties with Graves' hyperthyroidism. The CDR3 here is CASSPREGFDEKLFF. The DNA for the CDR3 is TGCGCCAGCAGCCCCCGGGAGGGTTTCGATGAAAAACTGTTTTTT.